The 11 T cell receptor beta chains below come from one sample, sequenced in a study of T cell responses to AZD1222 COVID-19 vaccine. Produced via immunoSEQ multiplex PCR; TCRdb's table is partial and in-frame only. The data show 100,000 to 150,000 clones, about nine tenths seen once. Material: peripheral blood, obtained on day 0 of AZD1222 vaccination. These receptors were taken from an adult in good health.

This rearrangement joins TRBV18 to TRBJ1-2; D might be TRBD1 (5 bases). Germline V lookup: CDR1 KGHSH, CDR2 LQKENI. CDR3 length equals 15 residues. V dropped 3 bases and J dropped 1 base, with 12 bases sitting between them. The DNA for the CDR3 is TGTGCCAGCTCACCCCGTTTAGGGGATAACTATGGCTACACCTTC. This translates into CASSPRLGDNYGYTF. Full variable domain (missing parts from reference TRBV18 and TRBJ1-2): NAGVMQNPRHLVRRRGQEARLRCSPMKGHSHVYWYRQLPEEGLKFMVYLQKENIIDESGMPKERFSAEFPKEGPSILRIQQVVRGDSAAYFCASSPRLGDNYGYTFGSGTRLTVV.

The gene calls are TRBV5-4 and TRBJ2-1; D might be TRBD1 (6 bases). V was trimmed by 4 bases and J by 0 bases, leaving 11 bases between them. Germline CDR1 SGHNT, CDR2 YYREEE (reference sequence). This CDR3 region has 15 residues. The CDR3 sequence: CASSLDRSSYNEQFF. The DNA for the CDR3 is TGTGCCAGCAGCCTCGACAGGAGCTCCTACAATGAGCAGTTCTTC.

The CDR3 sequence is CASSQGTPTNYGYTF. The CDR3 DNA sequence: TGTGCCAGCTCACAGGGGACACCGACTAACTATGGCTACACCTTC. The genes are TRBV18 and TRBJ1-2; possible D gene TRBD1, 6 bases. The CDR3 has 15 amino acids. V was shortened by 4 bases and J by 0 bases, with 12 bases between the two germline ends. CDR1 is KGHSH and CDR2 is LQKENI in the germline V gene.

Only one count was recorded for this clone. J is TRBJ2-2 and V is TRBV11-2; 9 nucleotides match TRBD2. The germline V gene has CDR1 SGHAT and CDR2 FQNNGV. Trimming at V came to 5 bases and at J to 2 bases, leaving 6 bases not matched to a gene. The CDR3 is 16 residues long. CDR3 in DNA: TGTGCCAGCAGCGAGTCTAGCGGGGTCAACACCGGGGAGCTGTTTTTT. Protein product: CASSESSGVNTGELFF.

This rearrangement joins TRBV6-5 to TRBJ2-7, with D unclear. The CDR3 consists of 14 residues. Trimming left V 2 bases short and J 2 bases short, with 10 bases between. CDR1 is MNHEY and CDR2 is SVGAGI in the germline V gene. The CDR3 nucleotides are TGTGCCAGCAGTTACATCGGCAGAGCCTACGAGCAGTACTTC. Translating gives CASSYIGRAYEQYF.

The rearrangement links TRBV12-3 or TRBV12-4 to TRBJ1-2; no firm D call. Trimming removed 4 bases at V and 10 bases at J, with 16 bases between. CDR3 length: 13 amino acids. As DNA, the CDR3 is TGTGCCAGCAGTTATCTCCGCGACACCCCCTACACCTTC. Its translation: CASSYLRDTPYTF.

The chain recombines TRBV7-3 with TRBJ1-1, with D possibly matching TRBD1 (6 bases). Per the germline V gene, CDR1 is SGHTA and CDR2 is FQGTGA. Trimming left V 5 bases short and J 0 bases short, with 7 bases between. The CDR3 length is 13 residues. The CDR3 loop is CASSQGMNTEAFF. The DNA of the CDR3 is TGTGCCAGCAGCCAGGGGATGAACACTGAAGCTTTCTTT.

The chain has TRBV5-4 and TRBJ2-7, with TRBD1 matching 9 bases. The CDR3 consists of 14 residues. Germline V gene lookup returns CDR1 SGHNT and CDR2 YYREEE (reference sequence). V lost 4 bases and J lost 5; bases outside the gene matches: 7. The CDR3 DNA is TGTGCCAGCAGCACCGACAGGGGGGTCCACGAGCAGTACTTC. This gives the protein CASSTDRGVHEQYF.

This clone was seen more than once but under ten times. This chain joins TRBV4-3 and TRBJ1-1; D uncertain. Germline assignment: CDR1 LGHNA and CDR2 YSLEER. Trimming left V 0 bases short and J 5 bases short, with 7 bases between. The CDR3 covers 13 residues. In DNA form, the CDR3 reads TGCGCCAGCAGCCAAGAGCCCATGACTGAAGCTTTCTTT. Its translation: CASSQEPMTEAFF.

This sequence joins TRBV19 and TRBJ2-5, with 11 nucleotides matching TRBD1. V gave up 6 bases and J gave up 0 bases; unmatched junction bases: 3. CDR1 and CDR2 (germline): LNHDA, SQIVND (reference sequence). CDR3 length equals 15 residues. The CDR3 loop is CASRRTGGYQETQYF. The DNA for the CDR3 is TGTGCCAGTAGACGGACAGGGGGCTACCAAGAGACCCAGTACTTC.

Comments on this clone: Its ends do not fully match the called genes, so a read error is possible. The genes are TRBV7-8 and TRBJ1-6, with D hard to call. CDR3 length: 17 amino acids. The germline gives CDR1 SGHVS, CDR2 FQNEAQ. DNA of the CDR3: TGTGCCAGCAGCTTAGGCCAGGATCCGGGATATAGTTCACCCCTCCACTTT. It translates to CASSLGQDPGYSSPLHF.